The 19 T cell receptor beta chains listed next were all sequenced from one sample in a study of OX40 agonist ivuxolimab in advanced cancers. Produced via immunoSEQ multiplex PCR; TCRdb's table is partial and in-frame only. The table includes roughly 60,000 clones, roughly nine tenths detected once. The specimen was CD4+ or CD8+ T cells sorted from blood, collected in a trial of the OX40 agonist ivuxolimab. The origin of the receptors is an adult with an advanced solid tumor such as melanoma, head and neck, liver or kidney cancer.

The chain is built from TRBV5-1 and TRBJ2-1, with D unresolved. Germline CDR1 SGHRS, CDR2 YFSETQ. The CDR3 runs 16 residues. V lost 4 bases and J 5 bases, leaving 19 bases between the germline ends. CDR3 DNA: TGCGCCAGCAGCCCACGAGGCCAGTCGCGTGACAATGAGCAGTTCTTC. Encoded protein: CASSPRGQSRDNEQFF.

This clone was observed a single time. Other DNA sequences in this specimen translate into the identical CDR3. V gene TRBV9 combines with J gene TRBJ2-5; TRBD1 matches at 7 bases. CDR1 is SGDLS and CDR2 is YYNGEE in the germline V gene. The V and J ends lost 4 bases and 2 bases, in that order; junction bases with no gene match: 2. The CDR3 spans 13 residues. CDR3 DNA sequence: TGTGCCAGCAGCACGGGACAGCAAGAGACCCAGTACTTC. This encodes CASSTGQQETQYF. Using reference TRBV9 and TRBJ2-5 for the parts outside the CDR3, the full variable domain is DSGVTQTPKHLITATGQRVTLRCSPRSGDLSVYWYQQSLDQGLQFLIQYYNGEERAKGNILERFSAQQFPDLHSELNLSSLELGDSALYFCASSTGQQETQYFGPGTRLLVL.

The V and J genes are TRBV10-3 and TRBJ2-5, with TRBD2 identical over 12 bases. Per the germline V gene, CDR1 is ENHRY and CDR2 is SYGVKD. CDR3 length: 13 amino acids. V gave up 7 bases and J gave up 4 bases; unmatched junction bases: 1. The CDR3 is CAIKLAGGETQYF. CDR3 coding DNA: TGTGCCATCAAACTAGCGGGAGGAGAGACCCAGTACTTC.

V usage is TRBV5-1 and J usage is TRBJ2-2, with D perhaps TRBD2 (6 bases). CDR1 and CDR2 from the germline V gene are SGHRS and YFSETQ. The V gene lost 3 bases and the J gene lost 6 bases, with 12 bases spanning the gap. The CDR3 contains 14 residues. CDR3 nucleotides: TGCGCCAGCAGCTGGGCGGGAATCGCCGGGGAGCTGTTTTTT. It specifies CASSWAGIAGELFF.

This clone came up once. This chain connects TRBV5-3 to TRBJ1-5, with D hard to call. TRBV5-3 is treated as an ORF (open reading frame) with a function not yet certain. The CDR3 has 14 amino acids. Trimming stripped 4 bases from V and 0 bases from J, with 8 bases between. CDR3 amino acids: CARSTDGSNQPQHF. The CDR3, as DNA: TGTGCCAGAAGCACGGACGGTAGCAATCAGCCCCAGCATTTT.

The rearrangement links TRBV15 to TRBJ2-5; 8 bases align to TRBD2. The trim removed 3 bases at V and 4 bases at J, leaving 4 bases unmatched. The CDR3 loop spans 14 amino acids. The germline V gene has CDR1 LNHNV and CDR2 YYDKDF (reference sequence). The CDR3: CATSSREGPETQYF. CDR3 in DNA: TGTGCCACCAGCAGTCGGGAGGGCCCAGAGACCCAGTACTTC.

CDR3 amino acids: CASRIHRSQYF. CDR3 DNA sequence: TGCGCCAGCAGGATACACAGATCGCAGTACTTC. The rearrangement links TRBV10-1 to TRBJ2-7; D uncertain. Deletions cut 6 bases from V and 9 bases from J, with 12 bases between. Per the germline V gene, CDR1 is WNHNN and CDR2 is SYGVQD (reference sequence). There are 11 residues in the CDR3.

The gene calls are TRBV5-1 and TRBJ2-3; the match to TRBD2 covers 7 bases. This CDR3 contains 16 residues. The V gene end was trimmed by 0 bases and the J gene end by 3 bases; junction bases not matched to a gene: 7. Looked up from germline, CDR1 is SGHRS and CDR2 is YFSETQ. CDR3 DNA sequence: TGCGCCAGCAGCTTGGAGAGCCACGGGGGGACAGATACGCAGTATTTT. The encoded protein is CASSLESHGGTDTQYF.

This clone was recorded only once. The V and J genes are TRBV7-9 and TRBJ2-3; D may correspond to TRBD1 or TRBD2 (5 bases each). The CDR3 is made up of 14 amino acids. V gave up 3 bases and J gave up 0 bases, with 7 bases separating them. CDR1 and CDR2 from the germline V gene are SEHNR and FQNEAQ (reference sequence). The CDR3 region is CASSLRGSTDTQYF. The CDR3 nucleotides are TGTGCCAGCAGCTTGAGGGGAAGCACAGATACGCAGTATTTT.

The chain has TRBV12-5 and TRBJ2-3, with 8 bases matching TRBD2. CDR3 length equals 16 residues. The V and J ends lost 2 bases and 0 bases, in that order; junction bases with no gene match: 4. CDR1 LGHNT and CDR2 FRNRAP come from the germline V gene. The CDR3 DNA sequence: TGTGCTAGTGGTTTGACACAGCGGGGGAGCACAGATACGCAGTATTTT. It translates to CASGLTQRGSTDTQYF.

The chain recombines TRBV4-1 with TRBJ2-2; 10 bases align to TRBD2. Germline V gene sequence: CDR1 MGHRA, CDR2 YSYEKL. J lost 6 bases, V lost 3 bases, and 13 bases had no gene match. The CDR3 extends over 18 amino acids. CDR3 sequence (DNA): TGCGCCAGCAGCCAGGACCCTAGCGGGAGTTATTTGGCCGGGGAGCTGTTTTTT. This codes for CASSQDPSGSYLAGELFF.

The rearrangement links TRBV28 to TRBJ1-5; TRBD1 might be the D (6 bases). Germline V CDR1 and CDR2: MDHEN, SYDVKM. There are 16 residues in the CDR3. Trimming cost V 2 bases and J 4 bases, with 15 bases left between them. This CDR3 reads CASSLRPGARNQPQHF. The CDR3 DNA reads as TGTGCCAGCAGTTTACGTCCAGGGGCGAGAAATCAGCCCCAGCATTTT.

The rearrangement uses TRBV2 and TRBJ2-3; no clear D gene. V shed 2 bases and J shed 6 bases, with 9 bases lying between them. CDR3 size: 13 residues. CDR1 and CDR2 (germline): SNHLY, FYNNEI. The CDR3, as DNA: TGTGCCAGCAGTGAAAATTTAGAGGATACGCAGTATTTT. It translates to CASSENLEDTQYF.

The CDR3 bases are TGTGCCAGCATAAAAGAACCCGGTATGGCTGGGCGCTACGAGCAGTACTTC. This translates into CASIKEPGMAGRYEQYF. V gene TRBV7-2 combines with J gene TRBJ2-7; unclear D gene. CDR3 size: 17 residues. Between the trimmed V and J ends, which lost 7 bases and 3 bases, there was a span of 25 bases. Germline V lookup: CDR1 SGHTA, CDR2 FQGNSA.

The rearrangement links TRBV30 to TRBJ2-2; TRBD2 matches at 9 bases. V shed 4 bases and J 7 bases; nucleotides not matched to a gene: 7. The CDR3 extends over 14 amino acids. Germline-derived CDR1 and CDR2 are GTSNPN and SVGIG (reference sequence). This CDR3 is CAWTSGRKNGELFF. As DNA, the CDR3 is TGTGCCTGGACGAGCGGGAGGAAGAACGGGGAGCTGTTTTTT.

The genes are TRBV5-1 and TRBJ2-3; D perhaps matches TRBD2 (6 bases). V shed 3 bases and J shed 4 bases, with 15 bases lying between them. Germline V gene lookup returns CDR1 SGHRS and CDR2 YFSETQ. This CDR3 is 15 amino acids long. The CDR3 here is CASSSQGGSADTQYF. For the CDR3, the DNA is TGCGCCAGCAGCTCTCAGGGAGGATCAGCAGATACGCAGTATTTT.

The CDR3 nucleotides are TGTGCCAGCTCACCAGGACTACTCAATGAGCAGTTCTTC. It is translated as CASSPGLLNEQFF. The chain links TRBV18 to TRBJ2-1, with a tentative D call TRBD2 (6 bases). V gave up 2 bases and J gave up 6 bases, with 8 bases separating them. CDR1 is KGHSH, CDR2 LQKENI, per germline. The CDR3 sequence is 13 residues long.

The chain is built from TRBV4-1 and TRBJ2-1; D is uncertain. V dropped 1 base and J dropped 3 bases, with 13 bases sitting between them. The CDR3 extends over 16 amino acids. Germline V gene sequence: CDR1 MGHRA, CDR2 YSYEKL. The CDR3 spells CASSQGSGALYNEQFF. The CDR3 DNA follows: TGCGCCAGCAGCCAAGGATCGGGCGCTCTCTACAATGAGCAGTTCTTC.

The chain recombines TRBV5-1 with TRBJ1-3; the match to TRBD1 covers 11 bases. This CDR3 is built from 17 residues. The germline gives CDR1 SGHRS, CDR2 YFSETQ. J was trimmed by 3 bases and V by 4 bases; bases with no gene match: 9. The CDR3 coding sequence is TGCGCCAGCAGCAATCAAGGACAGGGGGCGGTTGGAAACACCATATATTTT. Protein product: CASSNQGQGAVGNTIYF.